This TCR beta chain was profiled in a study of cytomegalovirus exposure and HLA in healthy donors. Overall study results and limits: Researchers reported that a few CMV-associated chains were confirmed in vitro as CMV antigen-specific. Later genetic work tied a missense DCLRE1C variant to beta-chain V and J trimming.

The CDR3 consists of 12 residues. Trimming removed 2 bases from V and 4 bases from J, with 9 bases in between. Germline V gives CDR1 GTSNPN, CDR2 SVGIG (reference sequence). Comments on this clone: Its antigen is currently unknown.

Amplification used 60 Vbeta primers and 13 Jbeta primers. Assay used: immunoSEQ multiplex PCR; TCRdb lists only in-frame clones, some missing. In the table there are more than 150,000 clones, 60% to 85% of which are singletons. The sequence came from a man aged 18-30 years in good health and CMV-seronegative. The gene calls are TRBV30 and TRBJ2-7; possibly TRBD2 for D (6 bases). The sample taken for sequencing was PBMCs. The CDR3 sequence is CAWSPGRYEQYF. CDR3 coding DNA: TGTGCCTGGAGTCCGGGGAGGTACGAGCAGTACTTC.